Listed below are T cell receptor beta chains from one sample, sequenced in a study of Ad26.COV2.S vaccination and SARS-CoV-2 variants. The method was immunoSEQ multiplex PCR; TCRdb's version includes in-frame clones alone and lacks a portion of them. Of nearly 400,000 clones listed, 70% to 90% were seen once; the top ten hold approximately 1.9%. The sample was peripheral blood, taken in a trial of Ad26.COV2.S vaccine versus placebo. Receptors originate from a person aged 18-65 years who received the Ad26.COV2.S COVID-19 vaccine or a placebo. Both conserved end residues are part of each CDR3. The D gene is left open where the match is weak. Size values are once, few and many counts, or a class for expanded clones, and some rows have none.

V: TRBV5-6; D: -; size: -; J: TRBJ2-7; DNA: TGTGCCAGCAGCTTGGGGGGACGGCGTGCCTACGAGCAGTACTTC; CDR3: CASSLGGRRAYEQYF
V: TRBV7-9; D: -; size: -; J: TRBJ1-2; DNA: TGTGCCAGCAGAAAAACAGGGTATGGCTACACCTTC; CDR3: CASRKTGYGYTF
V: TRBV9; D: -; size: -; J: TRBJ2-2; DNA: TGTGCCAGCAGCGTAGGAGGACACGGGGAGCTGTTTTTT; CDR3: CASSVGGHGELFF
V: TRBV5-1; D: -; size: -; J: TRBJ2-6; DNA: TGCGCCAGCAGCTTGAGGGCAGCGAGCTCTGGGGCCAACGTCCTGACTTTC; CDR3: CASSLRAASSGANVLTF
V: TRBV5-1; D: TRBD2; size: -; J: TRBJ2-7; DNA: TGCGCCAGCAGCGGTTATTCCGGGGGGACCAGCCCCTACGAGCAGTACTTC; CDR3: CASSGYSGGTSPYEQYF
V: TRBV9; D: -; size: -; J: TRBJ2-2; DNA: TGTGCCAGCAGCGCCACAGTCAACACCGGGGAGCTGTTTTTT; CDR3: CASSATVNTGELFF
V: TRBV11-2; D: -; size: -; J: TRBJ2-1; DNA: TGTGCCAGCAGCCTACCGTGGGGGAGGCGTCGGAATGAGCAGTTCTTC; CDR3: CASSLPWGRRRNEQFF
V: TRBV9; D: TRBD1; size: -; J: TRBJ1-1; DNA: TGTGCCAGCAGCGCGGGACAGGGCAACACTGAAGCTTTCTTT; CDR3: CASSAGQGNTEAFF
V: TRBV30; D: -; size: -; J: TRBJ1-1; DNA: TGTGCCTGTGACAGCGCCCTCAGGAACACTGAAGCTTTCTTT; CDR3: CACDSALRNTEAFF
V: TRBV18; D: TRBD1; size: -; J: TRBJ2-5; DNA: TGTGCCAGCTCACCACCTCCCAGGGGGGAGACCCAGTACTTC; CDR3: CASSPPPRGETQYF
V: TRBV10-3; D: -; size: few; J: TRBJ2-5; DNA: TGTGCCATCAGCTCTAAAGAGACCCAGTACTTC; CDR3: CAISSKETQYF
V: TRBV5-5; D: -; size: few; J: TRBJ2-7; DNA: TGTGCCAGCAGCTTGGTTCTTTTAAGCTCCTACGAGCAGTACTTC; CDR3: CASSLVLLSSYEQYF
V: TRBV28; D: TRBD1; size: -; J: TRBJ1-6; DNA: TGTGCCAGCAGTTCGAGTACGGGACAGGGCGGGAATTCACCCCTCCACTTT; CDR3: CASSSSTGQGGNSPLHF
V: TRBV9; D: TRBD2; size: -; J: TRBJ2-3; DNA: TGTGCCAGCAGCGTTGGACTAGCGGGAGATACGCAGTATTTT; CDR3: CASSVGLAGDTQYF
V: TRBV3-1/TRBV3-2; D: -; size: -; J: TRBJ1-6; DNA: TGTGCCAGCAGCCAAGGGTCTCGAAATTCACCCCTCCACTTT; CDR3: CASSQGSRNSPLHF
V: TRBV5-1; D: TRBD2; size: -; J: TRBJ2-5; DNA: TGCGCCAGCAGCTTCAGCGGGAGTATCGAAGAGACCCAGTACTTC; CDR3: CASSFSGSIEETQYF
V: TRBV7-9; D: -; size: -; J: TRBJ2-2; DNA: TGTGCCAGCAGCTTAGCGGGAGGAGGGGAGCTGTTTTTT; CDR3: CASSLAGGGELFF
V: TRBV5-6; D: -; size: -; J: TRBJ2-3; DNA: TGTGCCAGCAGCTTGGGGGGGCTAGCAGATACGCAGTATTTT; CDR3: CASSLGGLADTQYF
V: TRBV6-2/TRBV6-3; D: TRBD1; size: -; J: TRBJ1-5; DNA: TGTGCCAGCAGCCCAGGGGGGGCCCATCAGCCCCAGCATTTT; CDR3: CASSPGGAHQPQHF
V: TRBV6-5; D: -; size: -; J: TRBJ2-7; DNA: TGTGCCAGCAGCCCATTACAGGGTTACGAGCAGTACTTC; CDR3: CASSPLQGYEQYF
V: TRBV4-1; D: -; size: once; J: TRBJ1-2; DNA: TGCGCCAGCAGCCACTTAGGGGCTGATGGCTACACCTTC; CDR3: CASSHLGADGYTF
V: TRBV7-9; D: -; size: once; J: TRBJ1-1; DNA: TGTGCCAGCAGCCCCGGGCTCGGAACTGAAGCTTTCTTT; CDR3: CASSPGLGTEAFF
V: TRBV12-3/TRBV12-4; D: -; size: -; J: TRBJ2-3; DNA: TGTGCCACCTTGGGTGGTGCAGATACGCAGTATTTT; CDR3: CATLGGADTQYF
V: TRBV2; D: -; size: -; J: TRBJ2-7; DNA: TGTGCCAGCAGCCCCGGTCGGGAGCAGTACTTC; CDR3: CASSPGREQYF